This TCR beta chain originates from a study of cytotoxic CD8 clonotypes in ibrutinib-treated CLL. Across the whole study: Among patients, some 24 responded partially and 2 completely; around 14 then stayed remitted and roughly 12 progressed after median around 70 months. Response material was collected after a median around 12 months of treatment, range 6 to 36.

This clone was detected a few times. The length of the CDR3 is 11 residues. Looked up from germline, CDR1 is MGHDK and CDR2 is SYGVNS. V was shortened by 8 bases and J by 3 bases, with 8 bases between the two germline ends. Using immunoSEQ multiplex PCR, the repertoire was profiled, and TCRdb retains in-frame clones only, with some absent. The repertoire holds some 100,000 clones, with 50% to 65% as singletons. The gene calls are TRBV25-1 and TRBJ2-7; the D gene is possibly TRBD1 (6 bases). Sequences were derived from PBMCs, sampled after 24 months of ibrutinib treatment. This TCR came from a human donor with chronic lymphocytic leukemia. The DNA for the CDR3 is TGTGCCAGCGGCAGGGGCTACGAGCAGTACTTC. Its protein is CASGRGYEQYF.